The 24 T cell receptor beta chains given below trace back to one sample, sequenced in a study of T-cell reconstitution after alpha-beta-depleted transplantation in children (dated by TCRdb to the mid-2010s). Explained via the paper, the treatment or condition label denotes: allogeneic hematopoietic cell transplantation with graft depleted of TCRalphabeta T cells and CD19 B cells. Libraries were prepared through PCR. The instrument given in TCRdb is Illumina HiSeq 2500. TCR library preparation used molecular barcoding, with unique molecular identifiers applied to normalize quantification of the TCRbeta repertoire. The public reads were reprocessed in TCRdb via fastp at Q25 and MiXCR, keeping in-frame beta chains. When rows share a CDR3 protein, they turn into one entry using the most common DNA and genes. This sample lists approximately 190,000 distinct CDR3 sequences; around 5.9% were detected once. Around 4.1% of the sample is held by the ten biggest clonotypes.

Specimen: PBMCs, collected before TCRalphabeta/CD19-depleted stem cell transplant. The receptors stem from a girl under three years old with combined immunodeficiency, due to receive a stem cell transplant.

The sample holds one count of this clonotype. The rearrangement joins TRBV10-3 to TRBJ2-3; 7 bases align to TRBD2. The V and J ends lost 4 bases and 6 bases, in that order; junction bases with no gene match: 19. The CDR3 sequence is 18 residues long. Germline CDR1 is ENHRY and CDR2 is SYGVKD. The CDR3 region has the DNA TGTGCCATCAGTGGCCGGAAGGCTAGCGGCGCACCCACCGATACGCAGTATTTT. This sequence encodes CAISGRKASGAPTDTQYF.

This clonotype was found many times. The chain uses TRBV5-1 and TRBJ2-1; TRBD2 matches at 9 bases. The trim removed 9 bases at V and 8 bases at J, leaving 15 bases unmatched. The CDR3 consists of 15 residues. CDR1 is SGHRS and CDR2 is YFSETQ in the germline V gene. The CDR3 nucleotides are TGCGCCACCAAAATTAGCGGGGGCCCGGGATATGAGCAGTTCTTC. Translating it yields CATKISGGPGYEQFF.

This clonotype occurred many times. The chain employs TRBV28 and TRBJ2-1; D unclear. CDR3 length equals 13 residues. CDR1 and CDR2 (germline): MDHEN, SYDVKM. Trimming shortened V by 2 bases and J by 15 bases, and 17 bases separated the two germline ends. DNA for the CDR3: TGTGCCAGCAGTTTACCCCCTGCCAATCGGCGGTTCTTC. Translating it yields CASSLPPANRRFF.

This clonotype occurred many times. The gene calls are TRBV6-1 and TRBJ2-5; 10 positions agree with TRBD2. With 6 bases clipped from V and 8 bases from J, the junction kept 9 bases outside the gene matches. CDR3 length: 14 amino acids. Germline assignment: CDR1 MNHNS and CDR2 SASEGT. CDR3: CASSLAGARYTQYF. The CDR3 DNA reads as TGTGCCAGCAGCCTAGCGGGGGCCCGTTACACCCAGTACTTC.

This clonotype was seen repeatedly, ten times or more. Written as DNA, the CDR3 is TGCAGTGCTCCTTTGAGCGGAATTTACAATGAGCAGTTCTTC. Encoded protein: CSAPLSGIYNEQFF. The V call is TRBV20-1, the J call TRBJ2-1; D possibly corresponds to TRBD2 (5 bases). CDR3 size: 14 residues. Germline assignment: CDR1 DFQATT and CDR2 SNEGSKA (reference sequence). V shed 5 bases and J shed 4 bases, with 15 bases lying between them.

This clonotype was seen ten or more times. This chain joins TRBV25-1 and TRBJ2-3; a weak D match, TRBD1 (5 bases). Germline loops: CDR1 MGHDK, CDR2 SYGVNS. V shed 4 bases and J shed 4 bases, with 12 bases lying between them. CDR3 length: 14 residues. The CDR3 here is CASSALGPSDTQYF. The DNA for the CDR3 is TGTGCCAGCAGTGCCTTGGGGCCCTCAGATACGCAGTATTTT.

J is TRBJ1-1 and V is TRBV7-9, with TRBD1 as a possible D gene (5 bases). With 5 bases removed from V and 10 bases from J, the gap between germline ends came to 23 bases. The CDR3 sequence is 15 residues long. Per germline, CDR1 SEHNR and CDR2 FQNEAQ (reference sequence). The CDR3 bases are TGTGCCAGCAGCCTCAGTCAGGGCGGGGGGTTAGGAGCTTTCTTT. It translates to CASSLSQGGGLGAFF.

At least ten counts were recorded for this clonotype. The chain uses TRBV28 and TRBJ2-7, with D uncertain. The germline CDR1 and CDR2 sequences are MDHEN and SYDVKM. The CDR3 is made up of 12 amino acids. The V end lost 3 bases, the J end lost 1 base, and 4 bases lay between the germline ends. This CDR3 is CASSFSSYEQYF. The CDR3 nucleotides are TGTGCCAGCAGTTTCTCTTCCTACGAGCAGTACTTC.

This clonotype was counted a few times. The chain uses TRBV4-3 and TRBJ2-1; 10 bases align to TRBD2. The CDR3 consists of 17 residues. After removal of 0 bases from V and 4 bases from J, the junction contained 6 bases not matched to a gene. CDR1 is LGHNA, CDR2 YSLEER, per germline. DNA of the CDR3: TGCGCCAGCAGCCAAGACCTCGGACTAGCGGCTTACAATGAGCAGTTCTTC. Translated, it gives CASSQDLGLAAYNEQFF.

The V call is TRBV13, the J call TRBJ1-2; D gene uncertain. CDR1 is PRHDT and CDR2 is FYEKMQ in the germline V gene (reference sequence). V was clipped by 0 bases and J by 5 bases, with 7 bases between them. The CDR3 has 13 residues. The CDR3 bases are TGTGCCAGCAGCTTAGGGGGCAGATATGGCTACACCTTC. Protein product: CASSLGGRYGYTF.

This clonotype was seen repeatedly, ten times or more. The genes are TRBV7-8 and TRBJ1-5, with D uncertain. CDR1 is SGHVS and CDR2 is FQNEAQ in the germline V gene. The V gene lost 1 base and the J gene lost 9 bases, with 10 bases spanning the gap. CDR3 length equals 13 residues. The DNA of the CDR3 is TGTGCCAGCAGCTTAGGTGGCCGAGGGCCCCAGCATTTT. Its translation: CASSLGGRGPQHF.

This clonotype was found many times. V gene TRBV12-3 or TRBV12-4 combines with J gene TRBJ2-3; TRBD1 aligns across 9 bases. This CDR3 contains 17 residues. Unmatched junction bases numbered 9, after V lost 3 bases and J lost 2 bases. CDR3 amino acids: CASSFFATGGFTDTQYF. Here the CDR3 DNA reads TGTGCCAGCAGTTTCTTCGCGACAGGGGGTTTCACAGATACGCAGTATTTT.

This clonotype was counted many times. The gene calls are TRBV27 and TRBJ2-7; possibly TRBD1 for D (5 bases). Looked up from germline, CDR1 is MNHEY and CDR2 is SMNVEV (reference sequence). With 1 base removed from V and 4 bases from J, the gap between germline ends came to 17 bases. This CDR3 region has 16 residues. As DNA, the CDR3 is TGTGCCAGCAGTTTATTCGGACAAGGGGCTTTGTACGAGCAGTACTTC. Protein product: CASSLFGQGALYEQYF.

In this sample, this clonotype turned up many times. Here the CDR3 reads CASSPQGFGTDTQYF. CDR3 DNA: TGTGCCAGCAGTCCACAGGGATTCGGCACAGATACGCAGTATTTT. The J gene is TRBJ2-3, the V gene TRBV28; D may be TRBD1 (6 bases). Trimming left V 5 bases short and J 1 base short, with 13 bases between. The CDR3 runs to 15 residues. Germline V CDR1 and CDR2: MDHEN, SYDVKM.

This clonotype appeared many times. The CDR3 is CASRTGTGGAEQYF. The CDR3 DNA sequence: TGCGCCAGCAGAACCGGGACAGGGGGCGCCGAGCAGTACTTC. The chain couples TRBV5-1 to TRBJ2-7, with 12 bases that match TRBD1. CDR3 length: 14 residues. Trimming at V came to 5 bases and at J to 6 bases, leaving 6 bases not matched to a gene. CDR1 and CDR2 from the germline V gene are SGHRS and YFSETQ.

This clonotype showed up many times. The gene calls are TRBV25-1 and TRBJ1-1, with no clear D. The CDR3 consists of 11 residues. Trimming took 4 bases from V and 8 from J, leaving 8 bases between them. Per the germline V gene, CDR1 is MGHDK and CDR2 is SYGVNS. The CDR3 DNA is TGTGCCAGCAGTGGCCCTCCCGAAGCTTTCTTT. Amino acid sequence: CASSGPPEAFF. Full variable domain (remainder filled in from reference TRBV25-1 and TRBJ1-1): EADIYQTPRYLVIGTGKKITLECSQTMGHDKMYWYQQDPGMELHLIHYSYGVNSTEKGDLSSESTVSRIRTEHFPLTLESARPSHTSQYLCASSGPPEAFFGQGTRLTVV.

This clonotype was counted ten times or more. This sequence joins TRBV12-3 or TRBV12-4 and TRBJ2-1; 10 nucleotides agree with TRBD2. With V trimmed by 3 bases and J by 7 bases, 6 bases remained unmatched. This CDR3 spans 15 amino acids. Here the CDR3 DNA reads TGTGCCAGCAGTTTTCTAGCGGGGGTTCTTAATGAGCAGTTCTTC. This translates into CASSFLAGVLNEQFF.

In its sample, this clonotype was seen many times. V and J are TRBV7-9 and TRBJ2-7; D assignment may be TRBD1 or TRBD2 (5 bases each). V lost 5 bases, J lost 0 bases, and 17 bases lay in between. Germline V lookup: CDR1 SEHNR, CDR2 FQNEAQ (reference sequence). The CDR3 extends over 16 amino acids. The CDR3 DNA is TGTGCCAGCAGCCCATACCGGGACCCAAGCTCCTACGAGCAGTACTTC. Translating it yields CASSPYRDPSSYEQYF.

This clonotype was recorded many times. V gene TRBV4-1 combines with J gene TRBJ1-2, with D unresolved. The CDR3 totals 15 residues. V lost 0 bases, J lost 5 bases, and 13 bases lay in between. Germline V gives CDR1 MGHRA, CDR2 YSYEKL. CDR3 region: CASSQELLRVYGYTF. The CDR3 DNA reads as TGCGCCAGCAGCCAAGAGCTACTTCGGGTTTATGGCTACACCTTC.

The gene calls are TRBV29-1 and TRBJ2-7; D gene unclear. This CDR3 contains 15 residues. Germline V gene data show CDR1 as SQVTM and CDR2 as ANQGSEA. Trimming took 0 bases from V and 0 from J, leaving 12 bases between them. The CDR3 is CSVEDPRYSSYEQYF. DNA for the CDR3: TGCAGCGTTGAAGATCCAAGGTATAGCTCCTACGAGCAGTACTTC.

This clonotype has at least ten counts. The rearrangement joins TRBV29-1 to TRBJ2-7; TRBD1 agrees at 8 bases. V was clipped by 5 bases and J by 4 bases; unmatched bases: 1. The CDR3 sequence is 11 residues long. Germline lookup yields CDR1 SQVTM and CDR2 ANQGSEA. CDR3 sequence: CSVQGAYEQYF. The CDR3 DNA sequence: TGCAGCGTTCAGGGGGCTTACGAGCAGTACTTC.

This clonotype occurred a few times. V is TRBV27 and J is TRBJ2-3, with 8 bases identical to TRBD1. The germline V gene encodes CDR1 MNHEY and CDR2 SMNVEV (reference sequence). The V segment lost 6 bases and the J segment 4 bases; nucleotides outside the gene matches: 6. This CDR3 spans 14 amino acids. The CDR3 region has the DNA TGTGCCAGCAGGAGACAGGGGTCATCAGATACGCAGTATTTT. As protein: CASRRQGSSDTQYF.

This clonotype was detected ten times or more. The CDR3: CSVGPGQGGYGYTF. The CDR3 DNA sequence: TGCAGCGTGGGACCGGGACAGGGAGGCTATGGCTACACCTTC. The rearrangement joins TRBV29-1 to TRBJ1-2; TRBD1 matches 9 bases. CDR3 size: 14 residues. CDR1 SQVTM and CDR2 ANQGSEA come from the germline V gene. V trimming: 6 bases; J trimming: 4 bases; junction bases outside the gene matches: 9. Looking up the rest from reference TRBV29-1 and TRBJ1-2 gives the full variable domain: SAVISQKPSRDICQRGTSLTIQCQVDSQVTMMFWYRQQPGQSLTLIATANQGSEATYESGFVIDKFPISRPNLTFSTLTVSNMSPEDSSIYLCSVGPGQGGYGYTFGSGTRLTVV.

This clonotype was counted many times. V and J are TRBV24-1 and TRBJ2-1; 7 nucleotides line up with TRBD2. Germline trimming cut 3 bases from V and 7 bases from J; bases unmatched to any gene: 8. CDR1 is KGHDR, CDR2 SFDVKD, per germline. The CDR3 contains 15 residues. In DNA, the CDR3 is TGTGCCACCAGTGATGGGCTAGCGGACAAAAATGAGCAGTTCTTC. It is translated as CATSDGLADKNEQFF.